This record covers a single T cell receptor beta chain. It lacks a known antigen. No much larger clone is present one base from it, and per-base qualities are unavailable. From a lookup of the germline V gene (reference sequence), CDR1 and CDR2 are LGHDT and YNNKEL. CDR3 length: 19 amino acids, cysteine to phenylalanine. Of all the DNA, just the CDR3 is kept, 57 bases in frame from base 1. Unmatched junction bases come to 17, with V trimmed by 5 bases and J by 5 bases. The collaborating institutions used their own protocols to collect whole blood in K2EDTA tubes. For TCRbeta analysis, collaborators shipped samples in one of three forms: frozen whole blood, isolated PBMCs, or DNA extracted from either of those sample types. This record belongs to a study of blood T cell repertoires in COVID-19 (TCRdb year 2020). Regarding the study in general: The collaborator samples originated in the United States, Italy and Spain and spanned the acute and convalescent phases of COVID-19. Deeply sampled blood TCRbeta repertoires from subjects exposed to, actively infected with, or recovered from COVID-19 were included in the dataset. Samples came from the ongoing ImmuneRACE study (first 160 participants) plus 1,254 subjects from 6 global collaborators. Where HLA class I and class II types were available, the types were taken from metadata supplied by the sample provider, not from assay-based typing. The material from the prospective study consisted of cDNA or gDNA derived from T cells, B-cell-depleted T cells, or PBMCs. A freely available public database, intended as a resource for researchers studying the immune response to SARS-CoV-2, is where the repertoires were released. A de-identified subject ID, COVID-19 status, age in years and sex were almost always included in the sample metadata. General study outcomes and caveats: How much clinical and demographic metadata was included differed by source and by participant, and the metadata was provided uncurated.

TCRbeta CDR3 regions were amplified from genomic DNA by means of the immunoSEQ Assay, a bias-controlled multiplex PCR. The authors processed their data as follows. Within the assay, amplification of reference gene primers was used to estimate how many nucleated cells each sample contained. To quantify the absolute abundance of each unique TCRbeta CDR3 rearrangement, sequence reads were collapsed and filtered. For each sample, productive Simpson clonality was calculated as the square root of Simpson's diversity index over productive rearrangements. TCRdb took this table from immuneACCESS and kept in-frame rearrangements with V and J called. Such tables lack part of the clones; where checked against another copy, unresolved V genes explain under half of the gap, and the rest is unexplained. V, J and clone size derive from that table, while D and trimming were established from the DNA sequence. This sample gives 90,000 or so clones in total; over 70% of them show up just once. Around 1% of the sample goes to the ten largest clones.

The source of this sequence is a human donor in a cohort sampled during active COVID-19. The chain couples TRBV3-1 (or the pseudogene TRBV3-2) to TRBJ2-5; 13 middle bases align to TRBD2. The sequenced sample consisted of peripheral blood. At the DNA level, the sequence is TGTGCCAGCAGCTTTACTAGCGGGAGGGCCCGAGCAACTAAGGAGACCCAGTACTTC. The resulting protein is CASSFTSGRARATKETQYF.